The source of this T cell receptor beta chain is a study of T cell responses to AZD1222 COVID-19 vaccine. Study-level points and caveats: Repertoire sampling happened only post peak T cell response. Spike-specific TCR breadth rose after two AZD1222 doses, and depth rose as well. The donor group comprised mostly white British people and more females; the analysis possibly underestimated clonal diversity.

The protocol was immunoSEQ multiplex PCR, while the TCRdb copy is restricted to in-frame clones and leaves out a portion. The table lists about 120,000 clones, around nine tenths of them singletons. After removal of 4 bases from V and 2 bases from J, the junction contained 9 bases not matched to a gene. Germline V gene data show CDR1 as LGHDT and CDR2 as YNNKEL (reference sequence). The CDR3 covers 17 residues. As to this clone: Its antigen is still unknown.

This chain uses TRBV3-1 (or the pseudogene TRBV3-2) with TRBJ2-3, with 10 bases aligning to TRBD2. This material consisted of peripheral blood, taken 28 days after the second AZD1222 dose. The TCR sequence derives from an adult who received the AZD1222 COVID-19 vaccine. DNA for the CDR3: TGTGCCAGCAGCCCGCGAGGGCTAGCGGGGGTCACAGATACGCAGTATTTT. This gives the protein CASSPRGLAGVTDTQYF.